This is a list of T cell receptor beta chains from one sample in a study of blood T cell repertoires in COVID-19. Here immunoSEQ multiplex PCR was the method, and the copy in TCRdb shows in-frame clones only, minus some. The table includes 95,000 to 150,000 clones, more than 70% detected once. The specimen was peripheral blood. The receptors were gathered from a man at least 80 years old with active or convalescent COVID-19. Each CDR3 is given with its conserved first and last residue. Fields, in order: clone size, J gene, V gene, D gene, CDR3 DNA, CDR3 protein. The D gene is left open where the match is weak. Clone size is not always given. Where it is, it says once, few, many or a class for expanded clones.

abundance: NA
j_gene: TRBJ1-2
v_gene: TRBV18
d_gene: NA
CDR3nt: TGTGCCAGCTCACCCGGTGATGGCTACACCTTC
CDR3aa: CASSPGDGYTF

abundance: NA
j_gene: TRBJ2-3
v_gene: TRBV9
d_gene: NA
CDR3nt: TGTGCCAGCAGCGTAGAGGGGCAGGAAGCAGATACGCAGTATTTT
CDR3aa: CASSVEGQEADTQYF

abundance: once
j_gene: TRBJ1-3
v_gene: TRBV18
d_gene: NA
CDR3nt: TGTGCCAGCTCACCAACAGGCTCAAGCTCTGGAAACACCATATATTTT
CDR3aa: CASSPTGSSSGNTIYF

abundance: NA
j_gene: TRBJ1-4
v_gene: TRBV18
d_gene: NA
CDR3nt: TGTGCCAGCTCACCACCGGGACATAAGAATGAAAAACTGTTTTTT
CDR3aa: CASSPPGHKNEKLFF

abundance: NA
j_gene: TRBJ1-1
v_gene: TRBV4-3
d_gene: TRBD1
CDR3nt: TGCGCCAGCAGCCAAGATCTTGACAGGGAGGTTTTGAGCACTGAAGCTTTCTTT
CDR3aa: CASSQDLDREVLSTEAFF

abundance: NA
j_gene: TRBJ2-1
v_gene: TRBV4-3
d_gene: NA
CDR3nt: TGCGCCAGCAGCCAAGATCTAATCGGGTTAACGTTCTTC
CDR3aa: CASSQDLIGLTFF

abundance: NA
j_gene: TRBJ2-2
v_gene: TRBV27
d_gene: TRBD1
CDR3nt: TGTGCCAGCAGTTTATCCGCCACGGCTCGGTGGACAGGGGTATTCGGCGGGGAGCTGTTTTTT
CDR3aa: CASSLSATARWTGVFGGELFF

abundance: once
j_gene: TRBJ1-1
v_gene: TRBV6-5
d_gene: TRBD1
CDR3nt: TGTGCCAGCAGCTCTGGAGCAGGGGGAAAAGCTTTCTTT
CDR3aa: CASSSGAGGKAFF

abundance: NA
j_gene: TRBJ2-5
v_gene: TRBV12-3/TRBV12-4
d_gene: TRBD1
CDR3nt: TGTGCCAGCAGTCCCGGGACAGGGACATACTTC
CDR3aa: CASSPGTGTYF

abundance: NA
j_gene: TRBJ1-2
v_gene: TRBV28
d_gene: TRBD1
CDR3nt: TGTGCCAGCCAGCCATCATCCGGGACAGGGGATGGCTACACCTTC
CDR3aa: CASQPSSGTGDGYTF